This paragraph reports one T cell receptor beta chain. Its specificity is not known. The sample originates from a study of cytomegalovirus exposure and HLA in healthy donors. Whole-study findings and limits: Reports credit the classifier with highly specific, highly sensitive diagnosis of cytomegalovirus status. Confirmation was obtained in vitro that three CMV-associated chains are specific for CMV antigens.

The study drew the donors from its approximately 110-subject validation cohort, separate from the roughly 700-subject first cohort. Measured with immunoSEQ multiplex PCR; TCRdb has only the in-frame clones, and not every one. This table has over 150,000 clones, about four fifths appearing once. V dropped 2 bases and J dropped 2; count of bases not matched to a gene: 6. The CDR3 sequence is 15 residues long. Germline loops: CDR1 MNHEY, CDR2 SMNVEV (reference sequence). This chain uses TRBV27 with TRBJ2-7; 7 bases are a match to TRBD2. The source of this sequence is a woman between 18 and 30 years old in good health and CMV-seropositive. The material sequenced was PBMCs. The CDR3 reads CASSLVAGFPYEQYF. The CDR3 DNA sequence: TGTGCCAGCAGTTTAGTAGCGGGTTTCCCCTACGAGCAGTACTTC.